Listed below are T cell receptor beta chains from one sample, sequenced in a study of CD8 T cells in ankylosing spondylitis. TCRdb itself ran the 5' RACE reads through MiXCR, one entry per CDR3 protein. The sample carries approximately 150,000 distinct CDR3 sequences, about a third recorded once. The sample taken for sequencing was synovial fluid, either unsorted or a sorted T cell fraction (not recorded which). The receptor set was obtained from a male donor with ankylosing spondylitis. CDR3s include the opening cysteine and the closing phenylalanine or tryptophan. A D gene is named only where the DNA matches it firmly. Some rows mark clone size as missing; the rest say once, few, many or name a class of expanded clone.

CSALKLAGGPNEQFF	TGCAGTGCTCTAAAGTTAGCGGGAGGGCCCAATGAGCAGTTCTTC	TRBJ2-1	many	TRBV20-1	TRBD2
CASSQYYGGGPHNEQFF	TGTGCCAGCAGCCAGTATTACGGGGGTGGACCCCACAATGAGCAGTTCTTC	TRBJ2-1	-	TRBV7-7	-
CASSSRGSFNEKLFF	TGTGCCAGCAGCTCCAGAGGGAGCTTTAATGAAAAACTGTTTTTT	TRBJ1-4	-	TRBV7-9	-
CASSSMRVAGYEQYF	TGTGCCAGCAGCTCTATGAGGGTTGCTGGCTACGAGCAGTACTTC	TRBJ2-7	many	TRBV28	-
CASSLEGGGNQPQHF	TGTGCCAGCAGTTTAGAAGGGGGAGGCAATCAGCCCCAGCATTTT	TRBJ1-5	-	TRBV12-3/TRBV12-4	-
CASSLLAESYNEQFF	TGTGCCAGCAGCCTACTAGCGGAGTCCTACAATGAGCAGTTCTTC	TRBJ2-1	-	TRBV9	TRBD2
CASSYPAGGGYEQYF	TGTGCCAGCAGTTACCCTGCAGGGGGCGGGTACGAGCAGTACTTC	TRBJ2-7	few	TRBV6-5	TRBD1
CASTPGLAGGPLSNNEQFF	TGTGCCAGCACTCCGGGACTAGCGGGAGGGCCGCTTTCTAACAATGAGCAGTTCTTC	TRBJ2-1	-	TRBV6-1	TRBD2
CASTPVSASYEQYF	TGTGCCAGCACCCCTGTTTCGGCTTCCTACGAGCAGTACTTC	TRBJ2-7	few	TRBV28	-
CASSFSGQTNQPQHF	TGTGCCAGCAGTTTTAGTGGACAGACCAATCAGCCCCAGCATTTT	TRBJ1-5	-	TRBV12-3/TRBV12-4	-
CASTGQGGAQPQHF	TGTGCCAGCACCGGACAGGGTGGAGCTCAGCCCCAGCATTTT	TRBJ1-5	-	TRBV2	TRBD1
CASSLGARKNTGELFF	TGTGCCAGCAGCTTAGGAGCCAGGAAGAACACCGGGGAGCTGTTTTTT	TRBJ2-2	few	TRBV11-3	-
CSASGGVDPLTANYGYTF	TGCAGTGCTAGTGGTGGGGTAGACCCTTTAACAGCTAACTATGGCTACACCTTC	TRBJ1-2	-	TRBV20-1	-
CASSFGQYGYTF	TGTGCCAGCAGTTTTGGGCAGTATGGCTACACCTTC	TRBJ1-2	many	TRBV12-3/TRBV12-4	-
CASISPNTGELFF	TGTGCCAGCATCTCTCCGAACACCGGGGAGCTGTTTTTT	TRBJ2-2	many	TRBV6-1	-
CASSRDSQETQYF	TGTGCCAGCAGCCGGGACAGCCAAGAGACCCAGTACTTC	TRBJ2-5	medium-sized	TRBV2	TRBD1
CASSLAFGRRDNEQFF	TGTGCCAGCAGCTTAGCCTTTGGTAGGAGAGACAATGAGCAGTTCTTC	TRBJ2-1	-	TRBV7-2	-
CASSETAGSTYEQYF	TGCGCCAGCAGTGAGACTGCCGGCAGTACCTACGAGCAGTACTTC	TRBJ2-7	many	TRBV10-2	-
CASSLVDTGELFF	TGTGCCAGCAGCTTAGTGGACACCGGGGAGCTGTTTTTT	TRBJ2-2	-	TRBV11-3	-
CASSPNPATNTGELFF	TGCGCCAGCAGCCCTAACCCAGCAACGAACACCGGGGAGCTGTTTTTT	TRBJ2-2	-	TRBV4-1	-
CAINRGTDTQYF	TGTGCCATCAACAGGGGAACAGATACGCAGTATTTT	TRBJ2-3	medium-sized	TRBV10-3	TRBD1
CASSYGQFAYGYTF	TGTGCCAGCAGTTACGGGCAGTTTGCCTATGGCTACACCTTC	TRBJ1-2	-	TRBV6-5	-
CASSLNPGHSTDTQYF	TGTGCCAGCTCACTAAATCCGGGACATAGCACAGATACGCAGTATTTT	TRBJ2-3	-	TRBV18	-
CASNYDRAGNTIYF	TGTGCCAGCAACTACGACAGGGCTGGAAACACCATATATTTT	TRBJ1-3	-	TRBV5-8	TRBD1
CASSLVLTYNEQFF	TGCGCCAGCAGCTTGGTTTTGACCTACAATGAGCAGTTCTTC	TRBJ2-1	few	TRBV5-1	-
CASSFPPQETQYF	TGTGCCAGCAGCTTCCCCCCCCAAGAGACCCAGTACTTC	TRBJ2-5	few	TRBV7-2	-
CASSPQGWAGQGEQYF	TGTGCCAGCAGCCCTCAAGGTTGGGCTGGACAAGGCGAGCAGTACTTC	TRBJ2-7	-	TRBV11-1	-